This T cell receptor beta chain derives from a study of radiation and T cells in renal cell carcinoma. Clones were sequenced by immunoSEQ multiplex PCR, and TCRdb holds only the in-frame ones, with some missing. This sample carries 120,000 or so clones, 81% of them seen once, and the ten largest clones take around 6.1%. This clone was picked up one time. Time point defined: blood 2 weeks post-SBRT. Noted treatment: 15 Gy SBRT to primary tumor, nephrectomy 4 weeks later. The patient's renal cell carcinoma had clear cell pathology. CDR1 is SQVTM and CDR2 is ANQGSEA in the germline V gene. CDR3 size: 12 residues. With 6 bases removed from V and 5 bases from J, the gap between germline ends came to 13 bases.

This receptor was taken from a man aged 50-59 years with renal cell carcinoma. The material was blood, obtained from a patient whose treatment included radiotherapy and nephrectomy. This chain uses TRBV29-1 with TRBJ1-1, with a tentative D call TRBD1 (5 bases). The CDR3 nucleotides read TGCAGCGTACCAGTGGGGGGGACTGAAGCTTTCTTT. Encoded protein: CSVPVGGTEAFF.